This T cell receptor (beta chain) was obtained from a study of Ad26.COV2.S vaccination and SARS-CoV-2 variants. Using immunoSEQ multiplex PCR, the repertoire was profiled, and TCRdb retains in-frame clones only, with some absent. Seen here are approximately 410,000 clones, 92% observed once, and the top ten hold about 1.6%. This CDR3 has 13 residues. Germline V gene lookup returns CDR1 SGHNT and CDR2 YENEEA. V lost 0 bases and J 7 bases, leaving 6 bases between the germline ends. The treatment here: some 20 received Ad26.COV2.S at low or high dose, single or two shots; 5 received placebo; per-sample allocation not given. Samples analyzed were those drawn on day 63 after the first vaccine or placebo injection.

Material: peripheral blood, obtained in a trial of Ad26.COV2.S vaccine versus placebo. This chain connects TRBV11-3 to TRBJ2-2; possibly TRBD2 for D (5 bases). This TCR was sampled from a person between 18 and 59 years old who received the Ad26.COV2.S COVID-19 vaccine or a placebo. In DNA, the CDR3 is TGTGCCAGCAGCTTAGATGGGAGCGGGGAGCTGTTTTTT. Its translation: CASSLDGSGELFF.